The entry that follows covers one T cell receptor beta chain sequence. The antigen is unknown. Libraries were prepared by immunoSEQ multiplex PCR; TCRdb keeps only in-frame clonotypes and omits some of them. The sample carries more than 110,000 clones, more than 85% recorded once. This sample was included in a study of T cell responses to AZD1222 COVID-19 vaccine. Study results and caveats: Donors in the cohort were predominantly white British and more often female, and clonal diversity was possibly underestimated. There were repertoire samples only from the period after the peak T cell response. Only six individuals given AZD1222 were seropositive at baseline. As reported, nearly half of all spike-specific TCRs target variant regions that are unmutated.

V was trimmed by 5 bases and J by 1 base, leaving 5 bases between them. CDR1 and CDR2 from the germline V gene are MNHEY and SVGAGI. This CDR3 spans 12 amino acids. The material sequenced was peripheral blood, taken on day 0 of AZD1222 vaccination. The sequence came from an adult in good health. The chain joins TRBV6-5 to TRBJ1-1; D unclear. The CDR3 protein is CASSRTNTEAFF. CDR3 sequence (DNA): TGTGCCAGCAGTAGAACGAACACTGAAGCTTTCTTT.